What follows are 14 T cell receptor beta chains derived from one specimen sequenced in a study of post-analysis software for immune sequencing data. Study-wide results and caveats: Comparison of patients with controls showed about 5 TRBV segments more frequent in patients, TRBV5-6, TRBV5-1 and TRBV20-1 among them.

These receptors' antigens are unknown. Every TCR beta cDNA library bore unique molecular identifiers. In TCRdb, the PCR reads were re-called with MiXCR into one record per CDR3 protein. This table holds roughly 540,000 distinct CDR3 sequences, around a third found once. Specimen: blood. All receptors derive from a girl younger than 18 with multiple sclerosis.

J is TRBJ2-1 and V is TRBV7-6; 8 bases match TRBD2. Germline values: CDR1 SGHVS, CDR2 FNYEAQ. Germline trimming cut 3 bases from V and 4 bases from J; bases unmatched to any gene: 5. This CDR3 has 15 amino acids. The CDR3 DNA sequence: TGTGCCAGCAGCTTTCGCGGGGGGTTTTACAATGAGCAGTTCTTC. Translation: CASSFRGGFYNEQFF.

As DNA, the CDR3 is TGTGCCAGCAGCCCAACCTCAATAGACAGGAGAAACTATGGCTACACCTTC. Amino acid sequence: CASSPTSIDRRNYGYTF. The chain uses TRBV7-6 and TRBJ1-2; a possible D gene is TRBD1 (6 bases). There are 17 residues in the CDR3. V lost 5 bases, J lost 2 bases, and 21 bases lay in between. The germline V gene has CDR1 SGHVS and CDR2 FNYEAQ.

This clonotype was seen many times. The chain carries TRBV28 and TRBJ2-5, with 9 bases lining up with TRBD2. The CDR3 consists of 16 residues. From germline, CDR1 is MDHEN and CDR2 SYDVKM. After removal of 4 bases from V and 4 bases from J, the junction contained 10 bases not matched to a gene. This CDR3 is CASSSGLAGRGETQYF. The CDR3 region has the DNA TGTGCCAGCAGTTCCGGGCTAGCGGGGCGGGGAGAGACCCAGTACTTC.

The rearrangement links TRBV20-1 to TRBJ1-1; no clear D gene. CDR3 length: 14 residues. CDR1 is DFQATT and CDR2 is SNEGSKA in the germline V gene (reference sequence). V lost 1 base and J lost 0, with 9 bases in between. CDR3 in DNA: TGCAGTGCTAGAGGTCGTAGGTTGAACACTGAAGCTTTCTTT. It encodes CSARGRRLNTEAFF.

This clonotype was detected only a few times. V gene TRBV24-1 combines with J gene TRBJ1-2, with D hard to call. The CDR3 loop spans 13 amino acids. Trimming pared 4 bases from V and 4 bases from J, leaving 9 bases between. Germline values: CDR1 KGHDR, CDR2 SFDVKD. CDR3 residues: CATSDSDGYGYTF. Here the CDR3 DNA reads TGTGCCACCAGTGACTCGGACGGCTATGGCTACACCTTC.

This clonotype was seen a handful of times. The chain joins TRBV2 to TRBJ2-5, with TRBD1 matching over 8 bases. The germline gives CDR1 SNHLY, CDR2 FYNNEI. CDR3 length equals 14 residues. V shed 7 bases, J shed 5 bases, and the junction held 9 bases outside the gene matches. CDR3 coding DNA: TGTGCCAGCAACCAGGACAGGGCCGGCGAGACCCAGTACTTC. The encoded protein is CASNQDRAGETQYF.

The table lists this clonotype with a few counts. This rearrangement joins TRBV10-1 to TRBJ2-1; TRBD2 might be the D (6 bases). The CDR3 has 14 residues. V lost 3 bases, J lost 8 bases, and 14 bases lay in between. Germline lookup yields CDR1 WNHNN and CDR2 SYGVQD (reference sequence). The CDR3 DNA sequence: TGCGCCAGCAGTGATAGGCAGGGAGGCGATGAGCAGTTCTTC. It yields the protein CASSDRQGGDEQFF.

This clonotype showed up many times. The chain recombines TRBV20-1 with TRBJ2-1; 9 bases agree with TRBD1. Germline V CDR1 and CDR2: DFQATT, SNEGSKA (reference sequence). Trimming at V came to 5 bases and at J to 3 bases, leaving 5 bases not matched to a gene. The CDR3 consists of 14 residues. CDR3 bases: TGCAGTGCTGTCCGGGACAGGGTCTACAATGAGCAGTTCTTC. Its translation is CSAVRDRVYNEQFF.

This clonotype was picked up a small number of times. The chain is built from TRBV7-2 and TRBJ2-3; D is ambiguous. V lost 5 bases, J lost 0 bases, and 21 bases lay in between. Germline loops: CDR1 SGHTA, CDR2 FQGNSA. The CDR3 extends over 18 amino acids. CDR3 sequence reads: CASSPSRPGLRSTDTQYF. The CDR3 DNA sequence: TGTGCCAGCAGCCCATCTCGGCCGGGCCTCCGGAGCACAGATACGCAGTATTTT.

The sample holds a few counts of this clonotype. The chain combines TRBV3-1 with TRBJ2-1, with D perhaps TRBD2 (5 bases). Looked up from germline, CDR1 is LGHDT and CDR2 is YNNKEL (reference sequence). The length of the CDR3 is 16 residues. With 2 bases removed from V and 3 bases from J, the gap between germline ends came to 14 bases. The chain's CDR3 is CASSQWGRGLYNEQFF. The CDR3 coding sequence is TGTGCCAGCAGCCAATGGGGTCGGGGTCTCTACAATGAGCAGTTCTTC.

CDR3 bases: TGCAGTGCTAGAGATCAAGCGGGGGGGCTCAAGCAGTACTTC. It yields the protein CSARDQAGGLKQYF. The gene calls are TRBV20-1 and TRBJ2-5, with 10 bases lining up with TRBD2. Unmatched junction bases numbered 9, after V lost 0 bases and J lost 11 bases. CDR1 and CDR2 (germline): DFQATT, SNEGSKA (reference sequence). The CDR3 has 14 residues.

The CDR3 DNA is TGCGCCAGCAACCCTAGGAGCGGGGATACGCAGTATTTT. Translation: CASNPRSGDTQYF. This chain links TRBV5-1 with TRBJ2-3, with TRBD2 as a possible D gene (6 bases). V lost 6 bases and J lost 6, with 14 bases in between. The CDR3 totals 13 residues. Germline CDR1 SGHRS, CDR2 YFSETQ.

There are many counts of this clonotype. This chain uses TRBV20-1 with TRBJ2-5; D is perhaps TRBD2 (7 bases). Germline CDR1 and CDR2: DFQATT and SNEGSKA (reference sequence). The CDR3 contains 13 residues. Trimming stripped 6 bases from V and 2 bases from J, with 13 bases between. CDR3: CSAPRGGQETQYF. The CDR3, as DNA: TGCAGTGCCCCGAGGGGGGGACAAGAGACCCAGTACTTC.

In its sample, this clonotype was seen a few times. The rearrangement uses TRBV24-1 and TRBJ1-4, with 7 nucleotides matching TRBD1. Germline trimming cut 3 bases from V and 6 bases from J; bases unmatched to any gene: 12. This CDR3 contains 17 residues. Per the germline V gene, CDR1 is KGHDR and CDR2 is SFDVKD. The CDR3 region has the DNA TGTGCCACCAGTGATCGTCCCGTGGCAGGGGGTGATGAAAAACTGTTTTTT. Amino acid sequence: CATSDRPVAGGDEKLFF.